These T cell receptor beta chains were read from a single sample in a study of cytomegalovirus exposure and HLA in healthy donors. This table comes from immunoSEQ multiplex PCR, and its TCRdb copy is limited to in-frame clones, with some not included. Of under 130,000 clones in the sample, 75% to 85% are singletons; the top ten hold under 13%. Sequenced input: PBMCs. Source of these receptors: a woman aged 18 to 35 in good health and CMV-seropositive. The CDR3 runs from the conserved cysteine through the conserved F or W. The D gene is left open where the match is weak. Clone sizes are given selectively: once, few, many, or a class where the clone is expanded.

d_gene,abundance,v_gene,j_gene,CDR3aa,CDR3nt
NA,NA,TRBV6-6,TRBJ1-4,CASSLAAAALNEKLFF,TGTGCCAGCAGTCTGGCCGCCGCGGCTCTTAATGAAAAACTGTTTTTT
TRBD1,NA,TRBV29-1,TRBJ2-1,CSVERDRGYNEQFF,TGCAGCGTTGAACGTGACAGGGGTTACAATGAGCAGTTCTTC
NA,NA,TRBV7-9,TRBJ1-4,CASSTIPRETNHEKLFF,TGTGCCAGCAGCACCATCCCCCGGGAAACAAATCATGAAAAACTGTTTTTT
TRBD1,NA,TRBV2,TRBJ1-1,CARQGAGNTEAFF,TGTGCCAGGCAGGGGGCTGGGAACACTGAAGCTTTCTTT
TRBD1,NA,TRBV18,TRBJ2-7,CASSPGQGSYEQYF,TGTGCCAGCTCACCGGGACAGGGGTCCTACGAGCAGTACTTC
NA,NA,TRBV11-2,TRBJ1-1,CASSLVFPGVEGAFF,TGTGCCAGCAGCTTAGTATTCCCAGGGGTTGAAGGGGCTTTCTTT
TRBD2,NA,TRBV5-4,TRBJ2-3,CASSRLAGGIRDTQYF,TGTGCCAGCAGCCGTTTAGCGGGGGGGATCAGAGATACGCAGTATTTT
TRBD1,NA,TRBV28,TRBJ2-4,CGTLGQGARNIQYF,TGTGGCACCCTGGGACAGGGGGCGCGGAACATTCAGTACTTC
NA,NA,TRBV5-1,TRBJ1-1,CASILFLEAFF,TGCGCCAGCATCCTCTTCTTAGAAGCTTTCTTT
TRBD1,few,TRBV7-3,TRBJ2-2,CASSRQGPASDTGELFF,TGTGCCAGCAGCAGACAGGGTCCCGCTTCGGACACCGGGGAGCTGTTTTTT
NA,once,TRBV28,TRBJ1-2,CASSSTVATYGYTF,TGTGCCAGCAGTTCGACTGTGGCCACCTATGGCTACACCTTC
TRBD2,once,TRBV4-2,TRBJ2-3,CASSRGVGREGTDTQYF,TGTGCCAGCAGCCGCGGAGTTGGGAGGGAGGGCACAGATACGCAGTATTTT
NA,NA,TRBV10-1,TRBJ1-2,CASSEAGRFYGYTF,TGCGCCAGCAGTGAAGCGGGACGTTTCTATGGCTACACCTTC
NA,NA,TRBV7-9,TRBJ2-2,CASSLTYTGELFF,TGTGCCAGCAGCTTAACATACACCGGGGAGCTGTTTTTT
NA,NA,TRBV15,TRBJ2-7,CATSIGTPDLYEQYF,TGTGCCACCAGCATTGGGACTCCTGACCTCTACGAGCAGTACTTC
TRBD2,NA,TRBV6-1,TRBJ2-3,CASSARGAGGLDTQYF,TGTGCCAGCAGTGCCCGAGGAGCGGGAGGCCTAGATACGCAGTATTTT
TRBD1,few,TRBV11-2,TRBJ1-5,CASSSGTGNQPQHF,TGTGCCAGCAGCTCCGGGACAGGCAATCAGCCCCAGCATTTT
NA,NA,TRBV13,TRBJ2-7,CASSAVPRYEQYF,TGTGCCAGCAGCGCGGTCCCTCGGTACGAGCAGTACTTC
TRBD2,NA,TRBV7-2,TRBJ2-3,CASSGEAGVSDTQYF,TGTGCCAGCAGCGGAGAGGCGGGAGTGTCAGATACGCAGTATTTT
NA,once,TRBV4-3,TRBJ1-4,CASSQGGSNEKLFF,TGCGCCAGCAGCCAGGGGGGATCTAATGAAAAACTGTTTTTT
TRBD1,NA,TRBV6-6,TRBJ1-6,CASTGQLSPLHF,TGTGCCAGCACGGGACAGCTTTCACCCCTCCACTTT
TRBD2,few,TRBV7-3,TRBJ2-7,CASSPTVTSPDEQYF,TGTGCCAGCAGCCCCACCGTGACTAGCCCCGACGAGCAGTACTTC
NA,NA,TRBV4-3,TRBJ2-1,CASSPSVSSYNEQFF,TGCGCCAGCAGTCCCTCGGTGAGCTCCTACAATGAGCAGTTCTTC
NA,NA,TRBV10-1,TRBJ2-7,CASSGFTQNLETYEQYF,TGCGCCAGCAGTGGCTTCACACAGAACCTTGAAACCTACGAGCAGTACTTC
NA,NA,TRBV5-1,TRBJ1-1,CASSLNQDTEAFF,TGCGCCAGCAGCTTGAACCAGGACACTGAAGCTTTCTTT
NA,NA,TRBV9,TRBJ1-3,CASSHGGGSGNTIYF,TGTGCCAGCAGCCATGGAGGAGGTAGTGGAAACACCATATATTTT
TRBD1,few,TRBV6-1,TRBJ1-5,CASSTRDRDPQPQHF,TGTGCCAGCAGTACTCGGGACAGGGATCCTCAGCCCCAGCATTTT
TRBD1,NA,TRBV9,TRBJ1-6,CASSVLTGSDSPLHF,TGTGCCAGCAGCGTACTGACAGGGTCCGACTCACCCCTCCACTTT
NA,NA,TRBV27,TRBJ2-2,CASSFRRNTGELFF,TGTGCCAGCAGTTTTCGCAGGAACACCGGGGAGCTGTTTTTT
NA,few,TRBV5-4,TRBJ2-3,CASSLAGVGGSTDTQYF,TGTGCCAGCAGCTTGGCCGGGGTCGGGGGAAGCACAGATACGCAGTATTTT
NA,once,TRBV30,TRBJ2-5,CAWSLKETQYF,TGTGCCTGGAGTCTTAAAGAGACCCAGTACTTC
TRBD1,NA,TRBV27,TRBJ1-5,CASSWTGHDQPQHF,TGTGCCAGCAGTTGGACAGGGCACGATCAGCCCCAGCATTTT
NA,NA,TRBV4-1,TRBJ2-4,CASSQLDTKLAKNIQYF,TGCGCCAGCAGCCAACTGGACACGAAATTAGCCAAAAACATTCAGTACTTC
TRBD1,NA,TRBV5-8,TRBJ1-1,CASSFDRATEAFF,TGTGCCAGCAGCTTTGACAGGGCCACTGAAGCTTTCTTT
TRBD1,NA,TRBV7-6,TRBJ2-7,CASSSGQDPWSEQYF,TGTGCCAGCAGCTCGGGACAGGACCCCTGGAGCGAGCAGTACTTC
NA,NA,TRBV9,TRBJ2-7,CASSVGGSPYEQYF,TGTGCCAGCAGCGTAGGTGGGAGCCCCTACGAGCAGTACTTC
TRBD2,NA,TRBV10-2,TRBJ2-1,CASRETSGVYNEQFF,TGCGCCAGCAGGGAGACTAGCGGGGTGTACAATGAGCAGTTCTTC
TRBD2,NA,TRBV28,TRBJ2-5,CASSESGAGWETQYF,TGTGCCAGCAGTGAAAGCGGGGCGGGATGGGAGACCCAGTACTTC
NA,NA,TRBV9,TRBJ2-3,CASSVDQDTQYF,TGTGCCAGCAGCGTAGATCAAGATACGCAGTATTTT
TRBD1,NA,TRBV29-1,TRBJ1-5,CSVGWGTGSNQPQHF,TGCAGCGTTGGGTGGGGGACAGGGAGCAATCAGCCCCAGCATTTT
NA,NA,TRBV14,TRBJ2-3,CASSPMEGGITDTQYF,TGTGCCAGCAGCCCCATGGAGGGGGGGATCACAGATACGCAGTATTTT
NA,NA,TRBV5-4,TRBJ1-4,CATSETGGVLDEKLFF,TGTGCCACCAGTGAAACTGGTGGAGTGTTGGATGAAAAACTGTTTTTT
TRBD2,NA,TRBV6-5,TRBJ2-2,CASSYLTSGRPGELFF,TGTGCCAGCAGTTACTTGACTAGCGGGAGGCCCGGGGAGCTGTTTTTT
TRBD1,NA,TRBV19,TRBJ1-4,CASSIGAAGGQGLEKLFF,TGTGCCAGTAGTATAGGCGCGGCGGGAGGACAGGGGCTTGAAAAACTGTTTTTT
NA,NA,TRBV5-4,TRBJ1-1,CASSLFESLMNTEAFF,TGTGCCAGCAGCTTGTTCGAGTCCCTTATGAACACTGAAGCTTTCTTT
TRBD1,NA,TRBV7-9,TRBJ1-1,CASSLAGGQGEAFF,TGTGCCAGCAGCTTAGCGGGGGGACAGGGTGAAGCTTTCTTT
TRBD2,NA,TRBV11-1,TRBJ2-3,CASSRGVAGNTDTQYF,TGTGCCAGCAGCCGCGGAGTAGCGGGGAACACAGATACGCAGTATTTT
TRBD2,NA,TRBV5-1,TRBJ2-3,CASSLASGGTDTQYF,TGCGCCAGCAGCTTGGCTAGCGGGGGCACAGATACGCAGTATTTT
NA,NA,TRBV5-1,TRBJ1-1,CASSLAPNRVNTEAFF,TGCGCCAGCAGCTTGGCCCCGAACCGGGTGAACACTGAAGCTTTCTTT
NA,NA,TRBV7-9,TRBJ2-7,CASRQTGSSYEQYF,TGTGCCAGCAGACAGACCGGCAGCTCCTACGAGCAGTACTTC
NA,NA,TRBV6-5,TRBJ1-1,CAGGTGPNTEAFF,TGTGCCGGTGGAACAGGGCCGAACACTGAAGCTTTCTTT
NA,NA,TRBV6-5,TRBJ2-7,CASSYSQSSYEQYF,TGTGCCAGCAGTTACTCACAGAGCTCCTACGAGCAGTACTTC
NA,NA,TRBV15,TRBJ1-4,CATSRVGLAGVNEKLFF,TGTGCCACCAGCAGAGTAGGTCTCGCGGGAGTAAATGAAAAACTGTTTTTT
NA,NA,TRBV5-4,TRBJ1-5,CASSLRGEAQPQHF,TGTGCCAGCAGCTTAAGAGGGGAGGCTCAGCCCCAGCATTTT